This record covers a single T cell receptor beta chain. Its antigen is as yet unknown. This record comes from a study of a mutant IDH1 vaccine in newly diagnosed glioma. In the study overall: Patients had received radiotherapy, temozolomide, or both previously, most receiving both. Overall study results and limits: Whatever changes occurred in top peripheral T cell clonotypes seemed unrelated to pseudoprogression. The vaccine induced immune responses, and these occurred in around 93% of patients.

Time point: baseline, week 1 (first vaccination visit). Treatment denoted: pre-vaccination baseline after standard-of-care therapy. Tumors from donors were new WHO grade 3 or 4 IDH1-mutant astrocytomas with ATRX loss. Profiled with immunoSEQ multiplex PCR; TCRdb holds only in-frame clones, not every one. This sample yields under 25,000 clones, of which 93% are seen a single time; about 1.2% belongs to the top ten. Sample: PBMCs, taken from a glioma patient treated with radiotherapy, temozolomide or both. The sequence was obtained from a man aged 35 to 55 with glioma.

The CDR3 DNA is TGTGCCATCAGTGAGTCGAAAGCCCGGGGTGGCTACACCTTC. Encoded protein: CAISESKARGGYTF. This chain joins TRBV10-3 and TRBJ1-2, with unresolved D. This CDR3 has 14 amino acids. V was clipped by 0 bases and J by 7 bases, with 12 bases between them. Germline CDR1 reads ENHRY; CDR2 reads SYGVKD.